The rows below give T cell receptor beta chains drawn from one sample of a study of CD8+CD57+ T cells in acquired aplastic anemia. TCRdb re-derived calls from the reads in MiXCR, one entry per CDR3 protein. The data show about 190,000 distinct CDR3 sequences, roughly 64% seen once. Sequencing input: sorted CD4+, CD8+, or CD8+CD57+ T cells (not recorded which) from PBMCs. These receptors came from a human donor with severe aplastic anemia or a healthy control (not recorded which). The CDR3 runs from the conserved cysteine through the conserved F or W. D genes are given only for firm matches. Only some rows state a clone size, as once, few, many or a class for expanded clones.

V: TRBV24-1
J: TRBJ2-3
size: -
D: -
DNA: TGTGCCACCAGTGATTTAGAAGTCGGTGGAAGAGATACGCAGTATTTT
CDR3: CATSDLEVGGRDTQYF

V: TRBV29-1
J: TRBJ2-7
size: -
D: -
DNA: TGCAGCGTTGAAGGGGCGGACGACTACGAGCAGTACTTC
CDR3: CSVEGADDYEQYF

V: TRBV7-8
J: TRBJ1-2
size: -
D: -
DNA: TGTGCCAGCAGCTTAGCGGAGGGGGGGGCTTATGGCTACACCTTC
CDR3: CASSLAEGGAYGYTF

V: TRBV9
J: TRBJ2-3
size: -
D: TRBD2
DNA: TGCGCCAGCAGCTGGGGGGGAGATACGCAGTATTTT
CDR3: CASSWGGDTQYF

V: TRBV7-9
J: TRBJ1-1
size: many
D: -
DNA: TGTGCCAGCAGCTCTTCCTTCGGGAACACTGAAGCTTTCTTT
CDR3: CASSSSFGNTEAFF

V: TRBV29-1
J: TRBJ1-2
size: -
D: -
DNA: TGCAGCGTTGGTATCGTTGACCTCTATGGCTACACCTTC
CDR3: CSVGIVDLYGYTF

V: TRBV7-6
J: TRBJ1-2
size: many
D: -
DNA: TGTGCCAGCAGCTTAGCTCAGGCAGGCGATACTAACTATGGCTACACCTTC
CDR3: CASSLAQAGDTNYGYTF

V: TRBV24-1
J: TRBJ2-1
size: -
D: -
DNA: TGTGCCACCAGTGATGGACGCCGGGCCTCAAATGAGCAGTTCTTC
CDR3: CATSDGRRASNEQFF

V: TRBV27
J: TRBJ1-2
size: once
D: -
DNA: TGTGCCAGCAGTAAGTACAGCTACACTGAAAAACTAAACTATGGTTACACCTTC
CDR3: CASSKYSYTEKLNYGYTF

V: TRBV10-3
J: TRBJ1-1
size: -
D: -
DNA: TGTGCCATCAGTGTCCGGGAAAAGACTGAAGCTTTCTTT
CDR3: CAISVREKTEAFF

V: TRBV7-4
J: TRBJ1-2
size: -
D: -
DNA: TGTGCCAGCAGCTCCCAGGCGGACGCGGTTGGCTACACCTTC
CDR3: CASSSQADAVGYTF

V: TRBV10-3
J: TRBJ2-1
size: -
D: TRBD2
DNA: TGTGCCATCAGACTAGCGGGGACCTACAATGAGCAGTTCTTC
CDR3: CAIRLAGTYNEQFF

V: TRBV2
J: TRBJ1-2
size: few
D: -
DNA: TGTGCCAGCAGTCCCACACGACAGGACTATGGCTACACCTTC
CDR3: CASSPTRQDYGYTF

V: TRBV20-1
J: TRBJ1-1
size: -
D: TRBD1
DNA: TGCTCAAGGGACAGGGCGAACACTGAAGCTTTCTTT
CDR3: CSRDRANTEAFF

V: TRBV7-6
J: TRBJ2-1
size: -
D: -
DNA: TGTGCCAGCAGCTTAGCGCCAGGGAATCGTGAGCAGTTCTTC
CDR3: CASSLAPGNREQFF

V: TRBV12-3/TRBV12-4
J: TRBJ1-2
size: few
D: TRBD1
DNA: TGTGCCAGCAGCACAGGGGGAGGTGGCTACACCTTC
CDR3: CASSTGGGGYTF

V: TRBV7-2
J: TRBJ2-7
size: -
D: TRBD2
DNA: TGCGCCAGCAGCCCCCTCCCAAGCGGGGGCTCCTACGAGCAGTACTTC
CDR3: CASSPLPSGGSYEQYF